This entry lists 15 T cell receptor beta chains sequenced from one sample in a study of Ad26.COV2.S vaccination and SARS-CoV-2 variants. Treatment described: 19 received Ad26.COV2.S at low or high dose, single or two shots; about 5 received placebo; per-sample allocation not given. Each sample was drawn 63 days after the first injection (of vaccine or placebo). This table comes from immunoSEQ multiplex PCR, and its TCRdb copy is limited to in-frame clones, with some not included. The sample has approximately 460,000 clones, roughly nine tenths seen once. This specimen consisted of peripheral blood, obtained in a trial of Ad26.COV2.S vaccine versus placebo. The receptors derive from a person aged 18-60 years who received the Ad26.COV2.S COVID-19 vaccine or a placebo.

The chain combines TRBV28 with TRBJ1-2; D is perhaps TRBD1 (5 bases). The CDR3 length is 15 residues. The germline V gene has CDR1 MDHEN and CDR2 SYDVKM. Trimming stripped 10 bases from V and 4 bases from J, with 22 bases between. The CDR3 sequence: CATQRWAGRSYGYTF. DNA of the CDR3: TGTGCCACCCAGCGGTGGGCAGGGCGGTCCTATGGCTACACCTTC.

The V gene is TRBV27, the J gene TRBJ2-1; TRBD1 might be the D (6 bases). The CDR3 has 17 amino acids. V was pared by 5 bases and J by 6 bases, with 23 bases between. Germline CDR1 reads MNHEY; CDR2 reads SMNVEV (reference sequence). CDR3 loop: CASSPRTAEIRINEQFF. Written as DNA, the CDR3 is TGTGCCAGCAGTCCAAGGACAGCGGAGATAAGAATCAATGAGCAGTTCTTC.

The chain is built from TRBV7-2 and TRBJ2-7; D is undetermined. The CDR3 loop spans 12 amino acids. Trimming stripped 4 bases from V and 7 bases from J, with 11 bases between. Germline V gene sequence: CDR1 SGHTA, CDR2 FQGNSA. This chain's CDR3 is CASSSWAGEQYF. The CDR3 DNA reads as TGTGCCAGCAGCTCCTGGGCCGGAGAGCAGTACTTC.

The sample holds a few counts of this clone. CDR3 coding DNA: TGTGCCAGCAGTTACTCTTCCCCGGGCCTTGCCTACGAGCAGTACTTC. Translated, it gives CASSYSSPGLAYEQYF. This sequence joins TRBV6-5 and TRBJ2-7; D uncertain. CDR3 size: 16 residues. Trimming pared 0 bases from V and 2 bases from J, leaving 14 bases between. The germline gives CDR1 MNHEY, CDR2 SVGAGI.

This clone came up once. The chain combines TRBV11-1 with TRBJ2-7; 8 nucleotides match TRBD2. V shed 3 bases, J shed 1 base, and the junction held 8 bases outside the gene matches. The CDR3 is 16 amino acids. The V gene's germline CDR1 is SGHAT and CDR2 FQDESV (reference sequence). The CDR3 here is CASSLDAPGGSYEQYF. The CDR3 DNA sequence: TGTGCCAGCAGCTTGGACGCCCCGGGGGGGTCCTACGAGCAGTACTTC.

The chain combines TRBV6-5 with TRBJ2-3; D is uncertain. Germline V gives CDR1 MNHEY, CDR2 SVGAGI. V was trimmed by 0 bases and J by 1 base, leaving 8 bases between them. The CDR3 sequence is 15 residues long. Here the CDR3 reads CASSYSGLGTDTQYF. CDR3 nucleotides: TGTGCCAGCAGTTACTCAGGTCTGGGCACAGATACGCAGTATTTT.

The sample holds one count of this clone. The genes are TRBV27 and TRBJ1-1, with D possibly TRBD1 on 5 matching bases. The CDR3 length is 13 residues. Germline V gene lookup returns CDR1 MNHEY and CDR2 SMNVEV (reference sequence). Trimming stripped 7 bases from V and 1 base from J, with 10 bases between. The CDR3 is CASNGAANTEAFF. The DNA for the CDR3 is TGTGCCAGCAACGGGGCAGCGAACACTGAAGCTTTCTTT.

This chain connects TRBV15 to TRBJ2-1, with D possibly being TRBD1 or TRBD2 (6 bases each). Trimming took 1 base from V and 4 from J, leaving 20 bases between them. Germline V CDR1 and CDR2: LNHNV, YYDKDF (reference sequence). The CDR3 covers 18 residues. The CDR3 nucleotides are TGTGCCACCAGCAGAGTACCCGGAGGGGGGATGGGGTACAATGAGCAGTTCTTC. It translates to CATSRVPGGGMGYNEQFF.

This clone is termed medium-sized. This rearrangement joins TRBV15 to TRBJ2-1, with a possible D match to TRBD2 (5 bases). The germline V gene has CDR1 LNHNV and CDR2 YYDKDF (reference sequence). The CDR3 is 14 residues long. V was shortened by 3 bases and J by 3 bases, with 9 bases between the two germline ends. The CDR3 protein is CATSSTRFYNEQFF. In nucleotides, the CDR3 is TGTGCCACCAGCAGTACTAGGTTCTACAATGAGCAGTTCTTC.

This sequence joins TRBV19 and TRBJ2-2; 7 nucleotides align to TRBD1. The CDR3 consists of 14 residues. V was clipped by 3 bases and J by 4 bases; unmatched bases: 2. The germline gives CDR1 LNHDA, CDR2 SQIVND (reference sequence). In nucleotides, the CDR3 is TGTGCCAGTAGTATGGGACAGCGCACCGGGGAGCTGTTTTTT. Its translation is CASSMGQRTGELFF.

The V call is TRBV18, the J call TRBJ2-7; D gene unclear. CDR1 is KGHSH, CDR2 LQKENI, per germline. The V end lost 2 bases, the J end lost 7 bases, and 6 bases lay between the germline ends. This CDR3 contains 11 residues. DNA for the CDR3: TGTGCCAGCTCACCAGAGAGAGAGCAGTACTTC. It codes for CASSPEREQYF. The whole variable domain, remainder taken from reference TRBV18 and TRBJ2-7, is NAGVMQNPRHLVRRRGQEARLRCSPMKGHSHVYWYRQLPEEGLKFMVYLQKENIIDESGMPKERFSAEFPKEGPSILRIQQVVRGDSAAYFCASSPEREQYFGPGTRLTVT.

J is TRBJ1-1 and V is TRBV5-4, with 9 bases identical to TRBD1. Germline V CDR1 and CDR2: SGHNT, YYREEE (reference sequence). V lost 2 bases to trimming and J lost 5 bases; unmatched junction nucleotides: 4. CDR3 size: 14 residues. CDR3 nucleotide sequence: TGTGCCAGCAGCTTTAACAGGGGGCAAACTGAAGCTTTCTTT. Amino acid sequence: CASSFNRGQTEAFF.

With regard to this clone: The same CDR3 also results from other DNA sequences found in this sample. V gene TRBV6-6 combines with J gene TRBJ1-2, with 9 bases identical to TRBD1. Germline lookup yields CDR1 MNHNY and CDR2 SVGAGI (reference sequence). The CDR3 extends over 14 amino acids. The V and J ends lost 2 bases and 2 bases, in that order; junction bases with no gene match: 0. Here the CDR3 reads CASSYGTGNYGYTF. Here the CDR3 DNA reads TGTGCCAGCAGTTACGGGACAGGGAACTATGGCTACACCTTC.

The table lists this clone with a few counts. The V and J genes are TRBV18 and TRBJ1-1, with 7 bases identical to TRBD1. Germline assignment: CDR1 KGHSH and CDR2 LQKENI. CDR3 length: 13 residues. V lost 9 bases to trimming and J lost 0 bases; unmatched junction nucleotides: 4. CDR3 sequence (DNA): TGTGCCAGTACCACAGGGGTGAACACTGAAGCTTTCTTT. This translates into CASTTGVNTEAFF. Full variable domain (rest looked up from reference TRBV18 and TRBJ1-1): NAGVMQNPRHLVRRRGQEARLRCSPMKGHSHVYWYRQLPEEGLKFMVYLQKENIIDESGMPKERFSAEFPKEGPSILRIQQVVRGDSAAYFCASTTGVNTEAFFGQGTRLTVV.

The chain couples TRBV2 to TRBJ1-5; maybe TRBD1 (5 bases). Germline V CDR1 and CDR2: SNHLY, FYNNEI. The CDR3 length is 13 residues. V was clipped by 5 bases and J by 5 bases, with 10 bases between them. The CDR3 bases are TGTGCCAGCAGTACAGACAGTTATCAGCCCCAGCATTTT. Translation: CASSTDSYQPQHF.